The rows below give T cell receptor beta chains drawn from one sample of a study of metastatic and nonmetastatic thyroid tumors. TCRdb re-processed the PCR reads through MiXCR. The sample includes thousands of clones, 30% to 35% of them seen just once. The sequenced material came from adjacent normal tissue. The receptors come from a female donor with papillary thyroid cancer or a benign thyroid nodule (not recorded which). Some clones in this sample may be carry-over from other donors' samples. Each CDR3 is given with its conserved first and last residue. D genes are given only for firm matches. Some rows mark clone size as missing; the rest say once, few, many or name a class of expanded clone.

j_call v_call clone_size d_call cdr3_aa cdr3_nt
TRBJ2-2 TRBV5-1 - - CASSFAEGDTGELFF TGCGCCAGCAGCTTTGCCGAGGGGGACACCGGGGAGCTGTTTTTT
TRBJ2-7 TRBV27 - - CASSKEVSYEQYF TGTGCCAGCAGCAAAGAGGTCTCCTACGAGCAGTACTTC
TRBJ1-2 TRBV6-5 - - CASSYSYQYGYTF TGTGCCAGCAGTTACTCGTACCAGTACGGCTACACCTTC
TRBJ2-6 TRBV27 - TRBD2 CASSPRTSGTSGANVLTF TGTGCCAGCAGTCCAAGGACTAGCGGGACGTCTGGGGCCAACGTCCTGACTTTC
TRBJ2-7 TRBV7-8 - - CSSSSPVGREIYEQYF TGTTCCAGCAGCTCCCCCGTAGGCCGAGAAATCTACGAGCAGTACTTC
TRBJ2-1 TRBV7-9 medium-sized TRBD1 CASSLRTGGYNEQFF TGTGCCAGCAGCCTAAGGACAGGGGGCTACAATGAGCAGTTCTTC
TRBJ1-6 TRBV6-5 - TRBD1 CASSYSGNRGNNSPLHF TGTGCCAGCAGTTACTCTGGGAACAGGGGAAATAATTCACCCCTCCACTTT
TRBJ2-1 TRBV5-1 - - CASSLEQAARSNEQFF TGCGCCAGCAGCTTGGAGCAGGCGGCACGCTCCAATGAGCAGTTCTTC
TRBJ1-1 TRBV27 - - CASSLTASTEAFF TGTGCCAGCAGTTTAACAGCGAGTACTGAAGCTTTCTTT
TRBJ1-2 TRBV7-8 - - CASSLRSQGYGYTF TGTGCCAGCAGCTTAAGATCCCAGGGCTATGGCTACACCTTC